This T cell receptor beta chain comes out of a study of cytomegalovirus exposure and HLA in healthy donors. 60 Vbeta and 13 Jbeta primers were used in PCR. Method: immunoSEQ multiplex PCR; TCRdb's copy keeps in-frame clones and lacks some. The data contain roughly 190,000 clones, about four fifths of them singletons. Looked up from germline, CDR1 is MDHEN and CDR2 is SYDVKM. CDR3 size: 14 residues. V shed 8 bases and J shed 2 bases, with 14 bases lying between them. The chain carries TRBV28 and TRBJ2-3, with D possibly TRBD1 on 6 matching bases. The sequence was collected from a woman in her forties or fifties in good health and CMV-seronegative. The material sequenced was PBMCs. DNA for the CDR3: TGTGCCAGCTCGTTTACAGGGCCCACAGATACGCAGTATTTT. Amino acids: CASSFTGPTDTQYF.